Sequencing of this T cell receptor beta chain was carried out in a study of shared clonotypes between healthy human individuals. V gave up 2 bases and J gave up 4 bases, with 8 bases separating them. Germline V gives CDR1 LNHDA, CDR2 SQIVND (reference sequence). The CDR3 extends over 13 amino acids. Execution of the assay was at deep level. The method was immunoSEQ multiplex PCR; TCRdb's version includes in-frame clones alone and lacks a portion of them. The top ten hold about 0.34% of the sample, which has about 2.4 million clones, 80% to 95% seen once. Comments on this clone: Other DNA sequences in this specimen translate into the identical CDR3.

This clonotype was obtained from a man aged 18 to 30 in good health. Some clones in this sample may be carry-over from other donors' samples. Sequenced sample: naive CD4+ T cells from PBMCs. Specified subset: CD45RA+ positively selected. The chain has TRBV19 and TRBJ1-2; D possibly corresponds to TRBD1 (5 bases). The CDR3 coding sequence is TGTGCCAGTAGTATAACAGGCGCCTATGGCTACACCTTC. It is translated as CASSITGAYGYTF.